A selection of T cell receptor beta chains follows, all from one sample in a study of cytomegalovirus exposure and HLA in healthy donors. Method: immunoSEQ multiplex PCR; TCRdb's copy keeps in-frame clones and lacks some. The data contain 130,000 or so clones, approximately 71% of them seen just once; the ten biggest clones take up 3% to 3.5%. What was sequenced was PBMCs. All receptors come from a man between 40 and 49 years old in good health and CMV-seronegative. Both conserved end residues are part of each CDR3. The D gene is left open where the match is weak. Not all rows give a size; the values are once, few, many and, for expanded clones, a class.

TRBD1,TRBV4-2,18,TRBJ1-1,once,TGTGCCAGCAGCCAAGATTCATCTGGGACAGGGGGGAACACTGAAGCTTTCTTT,CASSQDSSGTGGNTEAFF
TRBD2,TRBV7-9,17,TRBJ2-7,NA,TGTGCCAGCAGCCACCGTATAGCGGGCCTGAGCTCCTACGAGCAGTACTTC,CASSHRIAGLSSYEQYF
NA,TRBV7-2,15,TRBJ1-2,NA,TGTGCCAGCAGCTTAGGAGGCGGTCCTAACTATGGCTACACCTTC,CASSLGGGPNYGYTF
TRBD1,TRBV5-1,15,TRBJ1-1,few,TGCGCCAGCAGCGCAATAACAGGGGGAAGCACTGAAGCTTTCTTT,CASSAITGGSTEAFF
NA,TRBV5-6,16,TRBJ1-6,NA,TGTGCCAGCAGCTTGCCCGGGGGAGACTATAATTCACCCCTCCACTTT,CASSLPGGDYNSPLHF
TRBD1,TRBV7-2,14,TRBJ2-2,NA,TGTGCCAGCAGCTACCGGACAGGCACCGGGGAGCTGTTTTTT,CASSYRTGTGELFF
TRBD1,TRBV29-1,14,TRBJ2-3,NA,TGCAGCGTTGAAGAGGACAGGGAGACAGATACGCAGTATTTT,CSVEEDRETDTQYF
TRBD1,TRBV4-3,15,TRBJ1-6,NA,TGCGCCAGCAGCCAAGCCGGGACAGGGAATTCACCCCTCCACTTT,CASSQAGTGNSPLHF
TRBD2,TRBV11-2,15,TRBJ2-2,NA,TGTGCCAGCAGCCCTCGGGGGGACCTCACCGGGGAGCTGTTTTTT,CASSPRGDLTGELFF
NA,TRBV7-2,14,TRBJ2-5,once,TGTGCCAGCAGTAAATACAGGTTCGAAGAGACCCAGTACTTC,CASSKYRFEETQYF
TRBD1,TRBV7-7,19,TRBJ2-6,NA,TGTGCCAGCAGCTTAGCCCCGGGACAGGGTGGGACTGGGGCCAACGTCCTGACTTTC,CASSLAPGQGGTGANVLTF
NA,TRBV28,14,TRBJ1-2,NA,TGTGCCAGCAGTATTCCGGGTCTTCGCTCCGGCTACACCTTC,CASSIPGLRSGYTF
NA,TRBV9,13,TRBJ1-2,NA,TGTGCCAGCAGCGTAGGACAGGCCTATGGCTACACCTTC,CASSVGQAYGYTF
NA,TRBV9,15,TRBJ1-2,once,TGTGCCAGCAGCGTAGCAGGGCCACCTAACTATGGCTACACCTTC,CASSVAGPPNYGYTF
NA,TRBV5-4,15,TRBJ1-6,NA,TGTGCCAGCAGCTTGGGGCAGGTGGGCCATTCACCCCTCCACTTT,CASSLGQVGHSPLHF
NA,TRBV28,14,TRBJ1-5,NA,TGTGCCAGCAGCGCAACAGGGTTGGGTCAGCCCCAGCATTTT,CASSATGLGQPQHF
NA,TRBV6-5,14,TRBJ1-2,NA,TGTGCCAGCAGTTCGGCGGGGGCGGCGGGTGGCTACACCTTC,CASSSAGAAGGYTF
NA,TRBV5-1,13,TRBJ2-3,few,TGCGCCAGCAGGTGGCGGGGAGTAGATACGCAGTATTTT,CASRWRGVDTQYF
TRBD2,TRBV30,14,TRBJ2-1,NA,TGTGCCTGGAAAGAGCGGGGGGGATACAATGAGCAGTTCTTC,CAWKERGGYNEQFF
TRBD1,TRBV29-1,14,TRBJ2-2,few,TGCAGCGCTCCGGGACAGGGGAACACCGGGGAGCTGTTTTTT,CSAPGQGNTGELFF
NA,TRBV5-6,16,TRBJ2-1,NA,TGTGCCAGCAGCTTGGGGCGGGGCCGCAGATTCCGGGAGCAGTTCTTC,CASSLGRGRRFREQFF
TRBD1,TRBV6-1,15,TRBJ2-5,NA,TGTGCCAGCAGTGAATATCCAGGGGGCGAGGAGACCCAGTACTTC,CASSEYPGGEETQYF
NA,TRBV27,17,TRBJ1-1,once,TGTGCCAGCAGTTTATCTGGGTTCGGCGGCATGAACACTGAAGCTTTCTTT,CASSLSGFGGMNTEAFF
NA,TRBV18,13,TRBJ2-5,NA,TGTGCCAGCTCACCACCGAGTAGTCAGACCCAGTACTTC,CASSPPSSQTQYF
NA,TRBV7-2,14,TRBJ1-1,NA,TGTGCCAGCAGCCGGATTAACAGGAACACTGAAGCTTTCTTT,CASSRINRNTEAFF
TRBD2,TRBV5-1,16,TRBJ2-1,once,TGCGCCAGCAGCTTCGAGCGGGGGGGAACCAACAATGAGCAGTTCTTC,CASSFERGGTNNEQFF
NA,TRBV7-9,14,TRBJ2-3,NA,TGTGCCAGCAGCCACTCAGGGTTCATCGATACGCAGTATTTT,CASSHSGFIDTQYF
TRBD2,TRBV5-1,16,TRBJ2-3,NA,TGCGCCAGCCACGGCCGCCCAGCGGGGCTCACAGATACGCAGTATTTT,CASHGRPAGLTDTQYF
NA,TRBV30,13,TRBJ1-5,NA,TGTGCCTGGGCAACAGGGATCAATCAGCCCCAGCATTTT,CAWATGINQPQHF
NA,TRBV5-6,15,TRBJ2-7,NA,TGTGCCAGCAGCTATCGGAGCAAAATCTCCTACGAGCAGTACTTC,CASSYRSKISYEQYF
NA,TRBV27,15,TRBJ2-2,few,TGTGCCAGCAGAGCCGGGACAAAGAACACCGGGGAGCTGTTTTTT,CASRAGTKNTGELFF
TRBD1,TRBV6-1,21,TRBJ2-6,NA,TGTGCCAGCAGTGAATCCTGGGGTGGGACAGGGGTTGGGTCTGGGGCCAACGTCCTGACTTTC,CASSESWGGTGVGSGANVLTF
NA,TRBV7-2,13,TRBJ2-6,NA,TGTGCCAGCAGCACAGGCCCGGCCAACGTCCTGACTTTC,CASSTGPANVLTF
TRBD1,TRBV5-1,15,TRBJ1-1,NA,TGCGCCAGCAGCCTTTACGAAGACAGGGCCGGTGAAGCTTTCTTT,CASSLYEDRAGEAFF
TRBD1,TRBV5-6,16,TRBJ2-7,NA,TGTGCCAGCAGCGACACCCGGGACAGGGGATACTACGAGCAGTACTTC,CASSDTRDRGYYEQYF
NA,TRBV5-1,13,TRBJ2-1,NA,TGCGCCAGCAGCTTTCCTCCCTACAATGAGCAGTTCTTC,CASSFPPYNEQFF
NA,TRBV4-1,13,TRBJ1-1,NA,TGCGCCAGCAGCTTGCAGGGTGGCACTGAAGCTTTCTTT,CASSLQGGTEAFF
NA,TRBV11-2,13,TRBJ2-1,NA,TGTGCCAGCAGCTTAGGGACAGTCAATGAGCAGTTCTTC,CASSLGTVNEQFF
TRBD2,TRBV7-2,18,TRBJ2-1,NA,TGTGCCAGCAGCCCGAGAGGCGGTGGCGGGGGAATATACAATGAGCAGTTCTTC,CASSPRGGGGGIYNEQFF
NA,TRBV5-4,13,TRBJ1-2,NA,TGTGCCAGCAGCCCGGACACTAACTATGGCTACACCTTC,CASSPDTNYGYTF
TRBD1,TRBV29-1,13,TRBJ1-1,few,TGCAGCGTTGAAGGGACAGGTAACACTGAAGCTTTCTTT,CSVEGTGNTEAFF
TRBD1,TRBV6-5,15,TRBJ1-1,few,TGTGCCAGCAGTTCCCCGGGACAGGTGATCTCTGAAGCTTTCTTT,CASSSPGQVISEAFF
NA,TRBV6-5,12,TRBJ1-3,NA,TGTGCCAGCAGTCTGAGGAGGGGCACCATATATTTT,CASSLRRGTIYF
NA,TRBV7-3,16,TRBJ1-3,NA,TGTGCCAGCAGCTTAGACGGGGGAGTCTCTGGAAACACCATATATTTT,CASSLDGGVSGNTIYF
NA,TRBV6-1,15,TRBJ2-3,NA,TGTGCCAGCAGTGCTACAGGCCCTAGCACAGATACGCAGTATTTT,CASSATGPSTDTQYF
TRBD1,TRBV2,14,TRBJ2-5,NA,TGTGCCAGCAGGGACAGGGAGAGGAGAGAGACCCAGTACTTC,CASRDRERRETQYF
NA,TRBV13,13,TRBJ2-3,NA,TGTGCCAGCAGCTTCCTTGGCACAGATACGCAGTATTTT,CASSFLGTDTQYF
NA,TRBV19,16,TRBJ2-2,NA,TGTGCCAGTAGTCCCCTCCCCCCCTGGAACACCGGGGAGCTGTTTTTT,CASSPLPPWNTGELFF
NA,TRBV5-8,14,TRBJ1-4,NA,TGTGCCAGCAGCTTTGGAGGGGATTATGAAAAACTGTTTTTT,CASSFGGDYEKLFF
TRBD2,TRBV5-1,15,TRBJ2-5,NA,TGCGCCAGCAGCTTTATAGCGGGAGCTCGGGAGACCCAGTACTTC,CASSFIAGARETQYF
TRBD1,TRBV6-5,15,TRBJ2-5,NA,TGTGCCAGCATTGACCCCGGGACAGCCCAAGAGACCCAGTACTTC,CASIDPGTAQETQYF
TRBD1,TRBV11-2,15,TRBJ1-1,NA,TGTGCCAGCAGCTTAAACAGGGGTATGAACACTGAAGCTTTCTTT,CASSLNRGMNTEAFF
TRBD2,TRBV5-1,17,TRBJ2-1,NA,TGCGCCAGCAGCTTTGGGACCAGCGGGGCCCCCTACAATGAGCAGTTCTTC,CASSFGTSGAPYNEQFF
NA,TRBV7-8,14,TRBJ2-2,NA,TGTGCCAGTTCCCACAGGGTACGGCCCGGGGAGCTGTTTTTT,CASSHRVRPGELFF
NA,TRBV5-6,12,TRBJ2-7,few,TGTGCCAGCAGCTTGGAAACTCAGGGGCAGTACTTC,CASSLETQGQYF
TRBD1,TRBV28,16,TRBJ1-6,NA,TGTGCCAGCAGTTCTCCGGTTCCGGGACAGGGTCTGGCCCTCCACTTT,CASSSPVPGQGLALHF
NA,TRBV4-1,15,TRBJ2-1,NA,TGCGCCAGCAGCCAGCACGAGGAGATCTACAATGAGCAGTTCTTC,CASSQHEEIYNEQFF
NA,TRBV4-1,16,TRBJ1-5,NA,TGCGCCAGCAGCCAAGTCCAGGGTCGACTGCATCAGCCCCAGCATTTT,CASSQVQGRLHQPQHF
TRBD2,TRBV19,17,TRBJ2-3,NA,TGTGCCAGTAGTATGACTAGCGGGGGACCGCATGGAGATACGCAGTATTTT,CASSMTSGGPHGDTQYF